The following is a T cell receptor beta chain sequence with its context. The antigen is not known. The sample is drawn from a study of cytomegalovirus exposure and HLA in healthy donors. General study results and limits: Reportedly, HLA-A and HLA-B alleles of most subjects were accurately predicted from TCR beta. In all likelihood, a cluster of highly shared sequence variants was a sequencing artifact. Most TCR beta V segments were productive about 87% or about 30% of the time in an earlier analysis. Fewer N-insertions (relative to the approximately 670-donor mean) were reportedly seen in an Asian-associated ancestry cluster in a later analysis.

Primers: 60 Vbeta forward and 13 Jbeta reverse. Data came from immunoSEQ multiplex PCR; TCRdb stores just in-frame clones and leaves some out. The specimen's table records under 45,000 clones. The source of this sequence is a male donor in good health and CMV-seronegative. Sequenced sample: PBMCs.

The CDR3 DNA is TGTGCCTGGAGAGCGAGGGACAGAAGCACAGATACGCAGTATTTT. Protein sequence: CAWRARDRSTDTQYF. The chain combines TRBV30 with TRBJ2-3; TRBD1 matches at 7 bases. Trimming at V came to 3 bases and at J to 0 bases, leaving 6 bases not matched to a gene. The CDR3 totals 15 residues. Germline V gives CDR1 GTSNPN, CDR2 SVGIG (reference sequence).